Listed below are T cell receptor beta chains from one sample, sequenced in a study of regulatory T cells in long-lasting Graves disease. TCRdb re-analysed the multiplex PCR reads in MiXCR, keeping a single row per CDR3 protein. There are roughly 220,000 distinct CDR3 sequences in the sample; approximately 20% occur only once, and 22% lies in the top ten. The source was peripheral blood mononuclear cells (PBMCs), collected at new diagnosis, from a patient treated with antithyroid drugs. These TCRs come from a female donor with Graves disease. The CDR3 runs from the conserved cysteine through the conserved F or W. D genes are given only for firm matches. Clone size is stated in some rows and not others, as once, few, many or a class when expanded.

>TRBV7-3|few|.|TRBJ2-1
TGTGCCAGCAGCCCAATGGGGCTAGCGCTCAACAATGAGCAGTTCTTC
CASSPMGLALNNEQFF
>TRBV11-3|many|.|TRBJ2-3
TGTGCCAGCAGCTCCGGGCGGACTAGCACAGATACGCAGTATTTT
CASSSGRTSTDTQYF
>TRBV6-2/TRBV6-3|.|TRBD1|TRBJ1-3
TGTGCCAACAGTTACGCGAAGACAGGGCCTGGAAACACCATATATTTT
CANSYAKTGPGNTIYF
>TRBV12-3/TRBV12-4|once|TRBD1|TRBJ2-5
TGTGCCAGCAGTGAGACAGGGGGGGCAGGGGAGACCCAGTACTTC
CASSETGGAGETQYF
>TRBV18|many|TRBD2|TRBJ2-7
TGTGCCAGCTCACCAGTCAGCGGGAACTCCTACGAGCAGTACTTC
CASSPVSGNSYEQYF
>TRBV2|many|.|TRBJ2-7
TGTGCCAGTAGAATTGGACAGGAGGGCGAGCAGTACTTC
CASRIGQEGEQYF
>TRBV30|many|TRBD1|TRBJ1-1
TGTGCCTGGAGTCCGACAGGGAGGAACACTGAAGCTTTCTTT
CAWSPTGRNTEAFF
>TRBV7-9|few|TRBD2|TRBJ2-7
TGTGCCAGCAGCTTAGAAGCTAGCGGGAGCTCCTACGAGCAGTACTTC
CASSLEASGSSYEQYF
>TRBV5-1|.|TRBD1|TRBJ2-1
TGCGCCAGCAGCAAGGACAGGGCTTACAATGAGCAGTTCTTC
CASSKDRAYNEQFF
>TRBV12-3/TRBV12-4|.|.|TRBJ1-2
TGTGCCAGCAGCCTCGAGGGGGGGGCAGGGGACTTCTATGGCTACACCTTC
CASSLEGGAGDFYGYTF
>TRBV12-3/TRBV12-4|once|TRBD1|TRBJ2-6
TGTGCCAGCAGTTTAGCGACAGGGTCTGGGGCCAACGTCCTGACTTTC
CASSLATGSGANVLTF
>TRBV28|many|TRBD1|TRBJ2-7
TGTGCCAGCAGTCTAACCTTTCTCCTCGGACAGGGGAAGGACCGCGAGCAGTACTTC
CASSLTFLLGQGKDREQYF
>TRBV12-3/TRBV12-4|many|.|TRBJ1-4
TGTGCCAGCAGTTTAGCGCTCAGGGCCTCCTTGGCGGGGGAAAAACTGTTTTTT
CASSLALRASLAGEKLFF
>TRBV6-2/TRBV6-3|.|.|TRBJ2-7
TGTGTCAGCAGTGAAGCCTCGGAGGGCGAGCAGTACTTC
CVSSEASEGEQYF
>TRBV18|many|TRBD1|TRBJ2-5
TGTGCCAGCTCACCACCCTTGGGACAGGGTCTTCAAGAGACCCAGTACTTC
CASSPPLGQGLQETQYF
>TRBV7-3|many|TRBD1|TRBJ2-3
TGTGCCAGCAGCCCCGGGACAGATACAGATACGCAGTATTTT
CASSPGTDTDTQYF
>TRBV6-1|.|.|TRBJ1-4
TGTGCCAGCAGCACTAGCAGGGTACTGTTTTTT
CASSTSRVLFF
>TRBV6-1|many|.|TRBJ2-1
TGTGCCAGCAGATCTTCAGACAGGAATTGGAATGAGCAGTTCTTC
CASRSSDRNWNEQFF
>TRBV7-2|many|TRBD1|TRBJ2-2
TGTGCCAGCAGCCCCGCGGACAGGGCCACCGGGGAGCTGTTTTTT
CASSPADRATGELFF
>TRBV7-9|many|.|TRBJ2-5
TGTGCCAGCAGCTTAGAGAGCCTTGCCCAGTACTTC
CASSLESLAQYF
>TRBV11-3|many|.|TRBJ2-1
TGTGCCAGCAGTGGGGGTTGGAGCTCCTACAATGAGCAGTTCTTC
CASSGGWSSYNEQFF
>TRBV10-3|many|TRBD1|TRBJ2-1
TGTGCCATCAGTGCCCGGGACAGGGGAGACTACAATGAGCAGTTCTTC
CAISARDRGDYNEQFF
>TRBV9|many|.|TRBJ2-3
TGTGCCAGCAGCGGGGCCCTGGCGGGAGATACGCAGTATTTT
CASSGALAGDTQYF
>TRBV12-3/TRBV12-4|.|.|TRBJ2-7
TGTGCCAGCAGGCGGGAAGGAGGGGGCTCCTACGAGCAGTACTTC
CASRREGGGSYEQYF
>TRBV20-1|many|.|TRBJ1-5
TGCAGTGCCTCGACAGATTATCAGCCCCAGCATTTT
CSASTDYQPQHF
>TRBV20-1|.|.|TRBJ2-3
TGCAGTGCTGCCAGCAGTGAAACGGGCTCTAGCACAGATACGCAGTATTTT
CSAASSETGSSTDTQYF
>TRBV6-2/TRBV6-3|.|TRBD2|TRBJ2-3
TGTGCCAGCAGTCCCAACTGGAGCGGGAGGGGTAGCACAGATACGCAGTATTTT
CASSPNWSGRGSTDTQYF
>TRBV4-1|.|TRBD2|TRBJ2-3
TGCGCCAGCAGCCAAGTGGCGGGAGGACACACAGATACGCAGTATTTT
CASSQVAGGHTDTQYF
>TRBV6-5|many|.|TRBJ2-2
TGTGCCAGCAGTTCTCCGAACACCGGGGAGCTGTTTTTT
CASSSPNTGELFF
>TRBV3-1|many|.|TRBJ1-1
TGTGCCAGCAGCCAAGAGGGTCACCTGCGAAATGGGACTGAAGCTTTCTTT
CASSQEGHLRNGTEAFF